What follows are 15 T cell receptor beta chains derived from one specimen sequenced in a study of blood T cell repertoires in COVID-19. Data came from immunoSEQ multiplex PCR; TCRdb stores just in-frame clones and leaves some out. The sample has around 310,000 clones; over 75% are singletons. Sequences were obtained from PBMCs or T cells enriched from blood (not recorded which). The receptors were sampled from a man between 25 and 39 years old who had recovered from COVID-19.

The V gene is TRBV6-5, the J gene TRBJ1-4, with no clear D. The CDR3 loop spans 16 amino acids. Germline CDR1 and CDR2: MNHEY and SVGAGI. The ends were cut back, 0 bases at V and 5 bases at J, with 13 bases in the middle. DNA of the CDR3: TGTGCCAGCAGTTACTCAGGTGGGGAGGCAAATGAAAAACTGTTTTTT. Protein product: CASSYSGGEANEKLFF.

The rearrangement uses TRBV10-2 and TRBJ1-1; 9 positions match TRBD1. Trimming removed 0 bases from V and 6 bases from J; junction bases left unmatched: 5. This CDR3 comprises 15 residues. Germline CDR1 WSHSY, CDR2 SAAADI. In nucleotides, the CDR3 is TGCGCCAGCAGTGAGTCGACAGGGGGAGTAGCTGAAGCTTTCTTT. Amino acid sequence: CASSESTGGVAEAFF.

The chain recombines TRBV14 with TRBJ1-6; 8 nucleotides match TRBD1. CDR3 size: 16 residues. V shed 4 bases, J shed 2 bases, and the junction held 4 bases outside the gene matches. The germline V gene has CDR1 SGHDN and CDR2 FVKESK. As DNA, the CDR3 is TGTGCCAGCAGCCGAAACAGGGGGACCTATAATTCACCCCTCCACTTT. This codes for CASSRNRGTYNSPLHF.

This chain joins TRBV18 and TRBJ2-2; unclear D gene. This CDR3 has 16 amino acids. Deletions cut 2 bases from V and 5 bases from J, with 15 bases between. Germline V lookup: CDR1 KGHSH, CDR2 LQKENI. The CDR3 DNA reads TGTGCCAGCTCACCAGGTCGGCAGGATGGGACCGGGGAGCTGTTTTTT. It yields the protein CASSPGRQDGTGELFF.

This chain joins TRBV29-1 and TRBJ2-4, with TRBD1 as a possible D gene (6 bases). The CDR3 spans 14 residues. The V end was cut by 7 bases, the J end by 6 bases, with 19 bases between. Germline CDR1 SQVTM, CDR2 ANQGSEA. CDR3 DNA: TGCAGCGCCACACCGACAGGATGGGGAAACATTCAGTACTTC. It yields the protein CSATPTGWGNIQYF.

The J gene is TRBJ2-4, the V gene TRBV5-6; TRBD2 aligns across 9 bases. V lost 1 base, J lost 8 bases, and 10 bases stayed unmatched. The CDR3 has 16 amino acids. CDR1 is SGHDT and CDR2 is YYEEEE in the germline V gene. As DNA, the CDR3 is TGTGCCAGCAGCTTGACCGGGACTAGCCGTGCGTACATTCAGTACTTC. Its protein is CASSLTGTSRAYIQYF.

Only a few counts were recorded for this clone. The gene calls are TRBV28 and TRBJ2-7; possibly TRBD1 for D (6 bases). The germline V gene has CDR1 MDHEN and CDR2 SYDVKM. V was clipped by 6 bases and J by 0 bases, with 12 bases between them. CDR3 length equals 14 residues. The CDR3 bases are TGTGCCAGCAGGGACCGGGACAACTCCTACGAGCAGTACTTC. This sequence encodes CASRDRDNSYEQYF.

The V and J genes are TRBV4-1 and TRBJ2-7; D is uncertain. Germline CDR1 and CDR2: MGHRA and YSYEKL. The CDR3 consists of 16 residues. V shed 1 base and J shed 2 bases, with 15 bases lying between them. The CDR3 region is CASSQVLERVPYEQYF. The CDR3 bases are TGCGCCAGCAGCCAAGTCCTGGAACGGGTACCCTACGAGCAGTACTTC.

V gene TRBV7-2 combines with J gene TRBJ1-3, with D maybe TRBD1 (5 bases). This CDR3 is 18 amino acids long. CDR1 and CDR2 (germline): SGHTA, FQGNSA. The V end lost 1 base, the J end lost 1 base, and 17 bases lay between the germline ends. The CDR3 sequence: CASSLDVRWGGSGNTIYF. Here the CDR3 DNA reads TGTGCCAGCAGCTTAGACGTGAGGTGGGGGGGTTCTGGAAACACCATATATTTT.

The J gene is TRBJ2-7, the V gene TRBV19, with a weak D call TRBD1 (5 bases). CDR1 and CDR2 from the germline V gene are LNHDA and SQIVND (reference sequence). The CDR3 has 14 amino acids. Trimming left V 0 bases short and J 6 bases short, with 12 bases between. The chain's CDR3 is CASSIDRVSGEQYF. The CDR3 nucleotides read TGTGCCAGTAGTATAGACAGGGTATCTGGCGAGCAGTACTTC.

The chain links TRBV29-1 to TRBJ1-1; D not certain. V shed 4 bases and J shed 5 bases, with 17 bases lying between them. This CDR3 is 14 amino acids long. The germline gives CDR1 SQVTM, CDR2 ANQGSEA. The chain's CDR3 is CSVGWASIGTEAFF. The CDR3 DNA sequence: TGCAGCGTTGGTTGGGCGTCCATTGGTACTGAAGCTTTCTTT.

The sample holds a few counts of this clone. This rearrangement joins TRBV12-3 or TRBV12-4 to TRBJ2-5; TRBD1 might be the D (5 bases). CDR3 length: 12 amino acids. V shed 10 bases and J shed 3 bases, with 12 bases lying between them. The CDR3 region has the DNA TGTGCCACCTCGACAGATGAAGAGACCCAGTACTTC. Its translation is CATSTDEETQYF.

This chain links TRBV5-4 with TRBJ2-7; 9 bases line up with TRBD1. Germline V lookup: CDR1 SGHNT, CDR2 YYREEE (reference sequence). The J segment lost 6 bases and the V segment lost 0 bases, leaving 7 bases of the junction unmatched. The CDR3 sequence is 15 residues long. CDR3 sequence (DNA): TGTGCCAGCAGCTTGGGGGGGACAGGGCCGGGCGAGCAGTACTTC. This gives the protein CASSLGGTGPGEQYF. Together with reference TRBV5-4 and TRBJ2-7, the CDR3 gives the full variable domain: ETGVTQSPTHLIKTRGQQVTLRCSSQSGHNTVSWYQQALGQGPQFIFQYYREEENGRGNFPPRFSGLQFPNYSSELNVNALELDDSALYLCASSLGGTGPGEQYFGPGTRLTVT.

This chain connects TRBV24-1 to TRBJ2-5; D is ambiguous. In germline, CDR1 is KGHDR, CDR2 SFDVKD. The CDR3 runs to 15 residues. Deletions cut 3 bases from V and 0 bases from J, with 10 bases between. DNA of the CDR3: TGTGCCACCAGTGATCCTGTTTCGTACCAAGAGACCCAGTACTTC. Residues: CATSDPVSYQETQYF.

V and J are TRBV18 and TRBJ1-1; 8 bases are shared with TRBD1. There are 15 residues in the CDR3. Germline V lookup: CDR1 KGHSH, CDR2 LQKENI. V was pared by 3 bases and J by 3 bases, with 6 bases of the junction left unmatched. The CDR3 DNA is TGTGCCAGCTCACCTACAGGGGGAAAGGACACTGAAGCTTTCTTT. Translating it yields CASSPTGGKDTEAFF.